The 20 T cell receptor beta chains in this list originate from one sample, sequenced in a study of T cells after yellow fever vaccination. TCRdb itself ran the 5' RACE reads through MiXCR, one entry per CDR3 protein. In the table there are roughly 350,000 distinct CDR3 sequences, 4.1% of which are singletons. The starting material was PBMCs, obtained 5 days after the yellow fever booster vaccination. The origin of the receptors is a man between 18 and 29 years old who received the YFV17D yellow fever vaccine.

This clonotype was observed a few times. V gene TRBV20-1 combines with J gene TRBJ2-3; 12 bases line up with TRBD2. V was clipped by 4 bases and J by 5 bases; unmatched bases: 7. Germline lookup yields CDR1 DFQATT and CDR2 SNEGSKA (reference sequence). This CDR3 is 15 amino acids long. The CDR3 DNA follows: TGCAGTGCTAATCCTAGCGGGGGGGCTGGAGATACGCAGTATTTT. Translation: CSANPSGGAGDTQYF.

The J gene is TRBJ1-6, the V gene TRBV3-1, with no clear D. The germline gives CDR1 LGHDT, CDR2 YNNKEL (reference sequence). Trimming stripped 7 bases from V and 5 bases from J, with 12 bases between. The CDR3 is 14 residues long. The CDR3: CASKSDRNNSPLHF. CDR3 in DNA: TGTGCCAGCAAGTCGGACCGGAATAATTCACCCCTCCACTTT.

This clonotype appeared a few times. The chain recombines TRBV28 with TRBJ2-7, with TRBD2 as a possible D gene (5 bases). The CDR3 runs to 13 residues. V was trimmed by 10 bases and J by 3 bases, leaving 16 bases between them. CDR1 and CDR2 from the germline V gene are MDHEN and SYDVKM. DNA of the CDR3: TGTGCCACCGTCTCTTTCGGGGACTACGAGCAGTACGTC. It is translated as CATVSFGDYEQYV.

This clonotype appeared many times. The J gene is TRBJ1-1, the V gene TRBV6-1; the D is unclear. The length of the CDR3 is 13 residues. Trimming removed 8 bases from V and 4 bases from J, with 14 bases in between. The germline CDR1 and CDR2 sequences are MNHNS and SASEGT. CDR3: CASGSARSTEAFF. DNA of the CDR3: TGTGCCAGCGGCTCGGCACGGAGCACTGAAGCTTTCTTT.

This chain joins TRBV20-1 and TRBJ2-3; D possibly corresponds to TRBD2 (7 bases). This CDR3 has 16 amino acids. Germline V CDR1 and CDR2: DFQATT, SNEGSKA (reference sequence). V gave up 6 bases and J gave up 2 bases, with 21 bases separating them. Here the CDR3 reads CSAEPRRGLATDTQYF. Written as DNA, the CDR3 is TGCAGTGCCGAGCCCCGGCGGGGGCTGGCCACAGATACGCAGTATTTT.

This clonotype was seen repeatedly, ten times or more. The V and J genes are TRBV5-1 and TRBJ2-1; 8 bases agree with TRBD2. The CDR3 spans 15 residues. J gave up 8 bases and V 1 base, and 8 bases lay outside the gene matches. Germline assignment: CDR1 SGHRS and CDR2 YFSETQ. The CDR3 coding sequence is TGCGCCAGCAGCTTGACTAGCGGTAAAGTCCATGAGCAGTTCTTC. Its protein is CASSLTSGKVHEQFF.

The table lists this clonotype with a few counts. The gene calls are TRBV11-2 and TRBJ2-3; TRBD1 matches 8 bases. The V gene's germline CDR1 is SGHAT and CDR2 FQNNGV. There are 18 residues in the CDR3. Losses at the gene ends were 2 bases for V and 7 bases for J; bases not matched to a gene: 17. The CDR3 DNA follows: TGTGCCAGCAGCTTATACGGGACAGGTGGTCCAGCCATGAATACGCAGTATTTT. It encodes CASSLYGTGGPAMNTQYF.

This clonotype has more than one count but fewer than ten. This chain joins TRBV24-1 and TRBJ2-5, with no clear D. The germline V and J ends were trimmed by 4 bases and 0 bases, with 8 bases remaining between them. The CDR3 covers 14 residues. Germline assignment: CDR1 KGHDR and CDR2 SFDVKD. The CDR3 sequence is CATSENRNQETQYF. The CDR3 nucleotides are TGTGCCACCAGTGAAAACAGAAACCAAGAGACCCAGTACTTC.

The chain joins TRBV15 to TRBJ2-7, with 7 bases matching TRBD2. Germline lookup yields CDR1 LNHNV and CDR2 YYDKDF (reference sequence). This CDR3 spans 17 amino acids. The junction had 13 bases not matched to a gene; V was cut back by 3 bases and J by 2 bases. The CDR3 sequence: CATSSPPGRGNPYEQYF. Written as DNA, the CDR3 is TGTGCCACCAGCAGCCCCCCGGGGCGGGGGAACCCCTACGAGCAGTACTTC.

This clonotype was observed many times. The V call is TRBV5-5, the J call TRBJ1-1; 8 positions match TRBD1. V lost 3 bases to trimming and J lost 1 base; unmatched junction nucleotides: 11. The CDR3 sequence is 17 residues long. Looked up from germline, CDR1 is SGHKS and CDR2 is YYEKEE (reference sequence). The CDR3 coding sequence is TGTGCCAGCAGCTCGTTGCGGACAGGGCTCGGGAACACTGAAGCTTTCTTT. Its translation: CASSSLRTGLGNTEAFF. The full variable domain, rest sourced from reference TRBV5-5 and TRBJ1-1, is DAGVTQSPTHLIKTRGQQVTLRCSPISGHKSVSWYQQVLGQGPQFIFQYYEKEERGRGNFPDRFSARQFPNYSSELNVNALLLGDSALYLCASSSLRTGLGNTEAFFGQGTRLTVV.

The table lists this clonotype with a few counts. This rearrangement joins TRBV24-1 to TRBJ2-7, with 11 nucleotides matching TRBD1. V was clipped by 1 base and J by 3 bases; unmatched bases: 10. The CDR3 is made up of 18 amino acids. Germline V gene data show CDR1 as KGHDR and CDR2 as SFDVKD. The CDR3 sequence is CATSDFDLRDRGFYEQYF. CDR3 sequence (DNA): TGTGCCACCAGTGATTTTGACCTTCGGGACAGGGGGTTCTACGAGCAGTACTTC.

This clonotype has at least ten counts. The chain combines TRBV9 with TRBJ2-5, with 7 positions matching TRBD2. The junction had 9 bases not matched to a gene; V was cut back by 0 bases and J by 4 bases. The CDR3 covers 16 residues. The germline V gene encodes CDR1 SGDLS and CDR2 YYNGEE. The CDR3 spells CASSVGKDSGGETQYF. DNA for the CDR3: TGTGCCAGCAGCGTAGGAAAGGATTCGGGAGGAGAGACCCAGTACTTC.

CDR3 nucleotide sequence: TGCGCCAGCAGCCAAGATCGGGACAAACTGTTTTTT. Translation gives CASSQDRDKLFF. V gene TRBV4-3 combines with J gene TRBJ1-4; D perhaps matches TRBD1 (5 bases). This CDR3 spans 12 amino acids. V gave up 0 bases and J gave up 11 bases, with 7 bases separating them. Per the germline V gene, CDR1 is LGHNA and CDR2 is YSLEER.

The rearrangement uses TRBV12-3 or TRBV12-4 and TRBJ1-5; D is unclear. Deletions cut 3 bases from V and 1 base from J, with 19 bases between. The CDR3 has 18 residues. CDR3 sequence: CASSFIRLLDPSNQPQHF. Written as DNA, the CDR3 is TGTGCCAGCAGTTTTATAAGGCTTTTGGATCCAAGCAATCAGCCCCAGCATTTT.

This clonotype came up a few times. The chain couples TRBV6-2 or TRBV6-3 to TRBJ2-1; 11 bases map to TRBD2. The germline gives CDR1 MNHEY, CDR2 SVGEGT. This CDR3 has 15 amino acids. The J segment lost 13 bases and the V segment lost 0 bases, leaving 8 bases of the junction unmatched. As DNA, the CDR3 is TGTGCCAGCAGTTACTCGAGGGTAGCGGGGGGGCCCCAGTTCTTC. This sequence encodes CASSYSRVAGGPQFF.

This clonotype was counted a few times. The V gene is TRBV6-6, the J gene TRBJ2-3; 8 bases agree with TRBD2. The length of the CDR3 is 14 residues. The ends lost 7 bases at V and 6 bases at J; junction bases unmatched: 9. In germline, CDR1 is MNHNY, CDR2 SVGAGI (reference sequence). The CDR3 DNA reads as TGTGCCAGCAATCCAGCGGGGGCCAGGGATACGCAGTATTTT. Its protein product is CASNPAGARDTQYF.

This clonotype was counted at least ten times. Sequence at one end of the junction differs from germline and may be a read error. The chain carries TRBV12-3 or TRBV12-4 and TRBJ2-2; D possibly corresponds to TRBD2 (6 bases). This CDR3 comprises 15 residues. CDR3: CASRLAERNTGELFF. The CDR3 DNA is TGTGCCAGCAGATTAGCGGAGCGGAACACCGGGGAGCTGTTTTTT.

A few counts support this clonotype. The chain has TRBV7-8 and TRBJ1-1; D not resolved. In germline, CDR1 is SGHVS, CDR2 FQNEAQ. The CDR3 totals 17 residues. Trimming left V 2 bases short and J 3 bases short, with 19 bases between. The CDR3 protein is CASSLMASRVGYTEAFF. The DNA for the CDR3 is TGTGCCAGCAGCTTAATGGCCTCGAGGGTAGGTTACACTGAAGCTTTCTTT.

J is TRBJ1-5 and V is TRBV11-2, with TRBD1 matching 11 bases. This CDR3 has 18 amino acids. Germline V gene lookup returns CDR1 SGHAT and CDR2 FQNNGV. The junction had 10 bases not matched to a gene; V was cut back by 1 base and J by 5 bases. CDR3 sequence reads: CASSLVGTGGDRDQPQHF. As DNA, the CDR3 is TGTGCCAGCAGCTTAGTAGGGACAGGGGGTGATAGGGATCAGCCCCAGCATTTT.

This clonotype appeared a few times. This chain joins TRBV4-1 and TRBJ2-7, with 11 positions matching TRBD2. J lost 0 bases, V lost 2 bases, and 12 bases had no gene match. From germline, CDR1 is MGHRA and CDR2 YSYEKL. The CDR3 totals 19 residues. The CDR3 region has the DNA TGCGCCAGCAGCCAACCTACGGGACTAGCGGCTGGGAGCTCCTACGAGCAGTACGTC. The encoded protein is CASSQPTGLAAGSSYEQYV.